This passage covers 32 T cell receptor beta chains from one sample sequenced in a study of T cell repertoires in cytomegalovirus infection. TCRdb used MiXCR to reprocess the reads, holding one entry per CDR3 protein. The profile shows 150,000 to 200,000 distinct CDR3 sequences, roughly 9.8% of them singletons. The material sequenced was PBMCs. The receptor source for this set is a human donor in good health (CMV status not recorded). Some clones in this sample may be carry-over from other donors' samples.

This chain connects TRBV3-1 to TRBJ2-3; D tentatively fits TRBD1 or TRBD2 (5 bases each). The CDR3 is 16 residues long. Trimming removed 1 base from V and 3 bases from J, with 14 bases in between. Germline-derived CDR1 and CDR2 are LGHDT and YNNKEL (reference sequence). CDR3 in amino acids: CASSQGTGTVTDTQYF. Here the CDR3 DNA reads TGTGCCAGCAGCCAAGGGACCGGGACGGTAACAGATACGCAGTATTTT.

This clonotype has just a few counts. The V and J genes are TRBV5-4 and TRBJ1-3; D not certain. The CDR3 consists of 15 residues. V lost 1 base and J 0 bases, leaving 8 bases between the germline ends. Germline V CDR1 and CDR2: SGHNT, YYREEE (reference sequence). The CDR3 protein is CASSLNVASGNTIYF. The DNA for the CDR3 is TGTGCCAGCAGCTTGAATGTCGCCTCTGGAAACACCATATATTTT.

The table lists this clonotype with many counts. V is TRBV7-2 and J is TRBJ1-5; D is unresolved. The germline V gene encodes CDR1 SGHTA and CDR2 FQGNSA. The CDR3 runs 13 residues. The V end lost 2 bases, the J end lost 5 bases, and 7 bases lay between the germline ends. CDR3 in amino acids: CASSLTHYQPQHF. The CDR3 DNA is TGTGCCAGCAGCTTAACCCATTATCAGCCCCAGCATTTT.

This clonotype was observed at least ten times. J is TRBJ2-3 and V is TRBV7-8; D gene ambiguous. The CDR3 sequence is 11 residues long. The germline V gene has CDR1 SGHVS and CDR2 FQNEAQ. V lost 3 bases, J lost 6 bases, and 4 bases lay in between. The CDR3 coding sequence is TGTGCCAGCAGCTTTCACGATACGCAGTATTTT. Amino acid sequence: CASSFHDTQYF.

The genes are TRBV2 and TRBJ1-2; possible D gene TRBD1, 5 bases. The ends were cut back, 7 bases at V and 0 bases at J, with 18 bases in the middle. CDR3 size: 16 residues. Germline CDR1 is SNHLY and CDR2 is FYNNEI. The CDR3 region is CASNSLRDRTNYGYTF. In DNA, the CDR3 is TGTGCCAGCAATAGCCTAAGGGACCGAACTAACTATGGCTACACCTTC.

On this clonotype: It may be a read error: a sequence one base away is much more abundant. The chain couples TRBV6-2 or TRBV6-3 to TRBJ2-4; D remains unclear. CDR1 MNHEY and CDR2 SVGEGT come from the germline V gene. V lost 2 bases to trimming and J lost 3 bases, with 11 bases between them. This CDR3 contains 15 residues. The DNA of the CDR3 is TGTGCCAGCAGTTACGGGGTATTGGTCAAAAACATTCAGTACTTC. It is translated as CASSYGVLVKNIQYF.

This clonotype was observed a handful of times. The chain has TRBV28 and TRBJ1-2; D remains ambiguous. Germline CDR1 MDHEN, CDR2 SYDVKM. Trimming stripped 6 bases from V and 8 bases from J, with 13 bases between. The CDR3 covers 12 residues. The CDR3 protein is CASRPSIGGYTF. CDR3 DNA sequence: TGTGCCAGCAGGCCCAGTATCGGGGGCTACACCTTC.

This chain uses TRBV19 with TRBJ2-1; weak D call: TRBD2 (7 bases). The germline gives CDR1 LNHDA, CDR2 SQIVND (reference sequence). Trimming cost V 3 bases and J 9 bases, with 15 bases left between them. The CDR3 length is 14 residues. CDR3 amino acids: CASSITGGGGEQFF. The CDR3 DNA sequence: TGTGCCAGTAGTATCACGGGAGGAGGGGGTGAGCAGTTCTTC.

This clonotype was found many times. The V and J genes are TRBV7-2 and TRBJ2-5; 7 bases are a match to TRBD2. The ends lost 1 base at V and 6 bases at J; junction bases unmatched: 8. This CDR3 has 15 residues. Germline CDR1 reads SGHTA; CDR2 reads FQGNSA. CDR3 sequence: CASSLVPREAQTQYF. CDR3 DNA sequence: TGTGCCAGCAGCTTAGTTCCCCGGGAGGCGCAGACCCAGTACTTC.

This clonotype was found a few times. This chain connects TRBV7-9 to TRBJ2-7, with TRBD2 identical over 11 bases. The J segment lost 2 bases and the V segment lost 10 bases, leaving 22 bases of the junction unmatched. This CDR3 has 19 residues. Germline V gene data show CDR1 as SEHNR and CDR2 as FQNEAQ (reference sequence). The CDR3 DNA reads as TGTGCCATTCCAAACACGGTTGAACTAGCGGGGGAACTAACCTACGAGCAGTACTTC. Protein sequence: CAIPNTVELAGELTYEQYF.

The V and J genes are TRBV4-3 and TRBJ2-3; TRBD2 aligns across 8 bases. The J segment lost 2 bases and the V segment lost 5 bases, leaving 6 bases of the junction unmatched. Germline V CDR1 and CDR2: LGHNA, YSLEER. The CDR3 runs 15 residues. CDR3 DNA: TGCGCCAGCAGCGAGGGACTAGTCATCACAGATACGCAGTATTTT. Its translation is CASSEGLVITDTQYF.

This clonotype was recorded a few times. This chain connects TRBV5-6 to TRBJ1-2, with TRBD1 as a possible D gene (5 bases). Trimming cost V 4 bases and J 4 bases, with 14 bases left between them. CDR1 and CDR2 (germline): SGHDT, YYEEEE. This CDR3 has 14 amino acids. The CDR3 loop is CASSVGGDVYGYTF. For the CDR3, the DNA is TGTGCCAGCAGCGTGGGAGGGGACGTCTATGGCTACACCTTC.

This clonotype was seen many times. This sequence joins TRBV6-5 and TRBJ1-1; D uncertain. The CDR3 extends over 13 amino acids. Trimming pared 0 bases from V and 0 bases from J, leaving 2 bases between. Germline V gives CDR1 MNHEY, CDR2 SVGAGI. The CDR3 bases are TGTGCCAGCAGTTACTCAATGAACACTGAAGCTTTCTTT. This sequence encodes CASSYSMNTEAFF.

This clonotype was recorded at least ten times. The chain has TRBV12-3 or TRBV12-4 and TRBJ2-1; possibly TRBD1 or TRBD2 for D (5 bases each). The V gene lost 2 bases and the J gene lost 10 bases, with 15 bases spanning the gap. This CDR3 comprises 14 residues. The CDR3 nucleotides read TGTGCCAGCAGTTTATTGGGACCGTGGGGCGAGCAGTTCTTC. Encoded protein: CASSLLGPWGEQFF.

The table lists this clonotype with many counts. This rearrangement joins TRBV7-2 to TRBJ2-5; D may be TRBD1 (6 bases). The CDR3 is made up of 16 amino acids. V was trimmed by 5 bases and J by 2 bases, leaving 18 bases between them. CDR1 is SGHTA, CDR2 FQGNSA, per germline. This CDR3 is CASSPRSDSLQETQYF. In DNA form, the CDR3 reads TGTGCCAGCAGCCCACGTTCGGACAGCCTTCAAGAGACCCAGTACTTC. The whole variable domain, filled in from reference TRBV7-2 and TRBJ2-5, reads GAGVSQSPSNKVTEKGKDVELRCDPISGHTALYWYRQSLGQGLEFLIYFQGNSAPDKSGLPSDRFSAERTGGSVSTLTIQRTQQEDSAVYLCASSPRSDSLQETQYFGPGTRLLVL.

The DNA of the CDR3 is TGCAGTGCCCCTGGGTTCGGGTCTAGCGAGTTCTTC. Amino acids: CSAPGFGSSEFF. The gene calls are TRBV20-1 and TRBJ2-1, with D possibly matching TRBD2 (6 bases). The germline V gene has CDR1 DFQATT and CDR2 SNEGSKA (reference sequence). Trimming removed 6 bases at V and 14 bases at J, with 20 bases between. The CDR3 sequence is 12 residues long.

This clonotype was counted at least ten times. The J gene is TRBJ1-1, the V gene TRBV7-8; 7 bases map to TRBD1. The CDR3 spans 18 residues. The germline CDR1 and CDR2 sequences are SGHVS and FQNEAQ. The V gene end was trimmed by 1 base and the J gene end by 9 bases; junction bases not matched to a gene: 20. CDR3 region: CASSLDRGRRDLTDKAFF. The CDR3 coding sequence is TGTGCCAGCAGCTTAGACAGGGGTCGCCGGGACCTTACTGACAAAGCTTTCTTT.

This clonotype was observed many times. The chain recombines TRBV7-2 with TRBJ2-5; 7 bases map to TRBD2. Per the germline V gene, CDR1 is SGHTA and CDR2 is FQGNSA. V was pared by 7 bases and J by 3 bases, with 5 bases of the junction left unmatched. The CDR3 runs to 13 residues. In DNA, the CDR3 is TGTGCCAGCAATCTGGGGGGGAAAGAGACCCAGTACTTC. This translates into CASNLGGKETQYF.

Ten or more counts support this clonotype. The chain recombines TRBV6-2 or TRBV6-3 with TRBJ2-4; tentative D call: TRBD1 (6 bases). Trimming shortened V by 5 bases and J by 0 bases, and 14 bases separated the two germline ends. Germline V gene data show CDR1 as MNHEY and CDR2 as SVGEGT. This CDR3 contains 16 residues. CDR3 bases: TGTGCCAGCAGTGCCGTCGACAGGTTAGCCAAAAACATTCAGTACTTC. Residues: CASSAVDRLAKNIQYF.

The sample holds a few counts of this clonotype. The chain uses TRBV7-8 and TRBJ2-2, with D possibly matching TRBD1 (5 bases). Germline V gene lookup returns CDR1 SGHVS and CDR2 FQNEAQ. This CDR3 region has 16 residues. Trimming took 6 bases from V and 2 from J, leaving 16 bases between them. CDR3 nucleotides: TGTGCCAGCAGTCCCGACAGATTGGTTAACACCGGGGAGCTGTTTTTT. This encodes CASSPDRLVNTGELFF. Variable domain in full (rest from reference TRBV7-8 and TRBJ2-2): GAGVSQSPRYKVAKRGQDVALRCDPISGHVSLFWYQQALGQGPEFLTYFQNEAQLDKSGLPSDRFFAERPEGSVSTLKIQRTQQEDSAVYLCASSPDRLVNTGELFFGEGSRLTVL.

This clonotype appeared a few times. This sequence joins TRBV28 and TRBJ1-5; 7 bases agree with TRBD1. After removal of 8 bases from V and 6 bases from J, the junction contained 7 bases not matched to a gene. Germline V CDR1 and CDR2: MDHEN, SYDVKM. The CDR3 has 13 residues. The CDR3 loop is CASRNRGPQPQHF. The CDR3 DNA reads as TGTGCCAGCCGAAACAGGGGACCTCAGCCCCAGCATTTT. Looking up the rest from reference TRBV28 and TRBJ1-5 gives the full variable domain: DVKVTQSSRYLVKRTGEKVFLECVQDMDHENMFWYRQDPGLGLRLIYFSYDVKMKEKGDIPEGYSVSREKKERFSLILESASTNQTSMYLCASRNRGPQPQHFGDGTRLSIL.

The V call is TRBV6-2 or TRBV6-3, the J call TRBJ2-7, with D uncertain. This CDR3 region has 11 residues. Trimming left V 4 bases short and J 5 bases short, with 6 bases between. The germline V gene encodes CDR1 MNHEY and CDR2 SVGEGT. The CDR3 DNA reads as TGTGCCAGCAGTTGGCGAGACGAGCAGTACTTC. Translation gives CASSWRDEQYF.

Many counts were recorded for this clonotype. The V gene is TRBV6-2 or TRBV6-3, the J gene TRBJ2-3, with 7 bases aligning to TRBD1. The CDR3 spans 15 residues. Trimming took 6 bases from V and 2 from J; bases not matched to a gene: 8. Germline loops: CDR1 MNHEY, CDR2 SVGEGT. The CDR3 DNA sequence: TGTGCCAGCAGACCTACGACAGGGCACACAGATACGCAGTATTTT. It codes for CASRPTTGHTDTQYF.

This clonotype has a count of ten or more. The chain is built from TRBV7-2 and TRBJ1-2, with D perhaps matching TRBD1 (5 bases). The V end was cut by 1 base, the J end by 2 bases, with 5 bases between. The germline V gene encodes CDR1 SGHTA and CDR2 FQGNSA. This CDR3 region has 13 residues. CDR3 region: CASSLGQNYGYTF. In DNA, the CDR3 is TGTGCCAGCAGCTTAGGACAGAACTATGGCTACACCTTC. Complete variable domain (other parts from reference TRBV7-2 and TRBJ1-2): GAGVSQSPSNKVTEKGKDVELRCDPISGHTALYWYRQSLGQGLEFLIYFQGNSAPDKSGLPSDRFSAERTGGSVSTLTIQRTQQEDSAVYLCASSLGQNYGYTFGSGTRLTVV.

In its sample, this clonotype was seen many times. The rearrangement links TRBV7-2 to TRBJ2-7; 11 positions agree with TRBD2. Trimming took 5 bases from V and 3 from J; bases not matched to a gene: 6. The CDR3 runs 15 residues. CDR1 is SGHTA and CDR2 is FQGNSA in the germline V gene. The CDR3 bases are TGTGCCAGCAGCCCTCACGGGACTAGCGGCTACGAGCAGTACTTC. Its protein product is CASSPHGTSGYEQYF.

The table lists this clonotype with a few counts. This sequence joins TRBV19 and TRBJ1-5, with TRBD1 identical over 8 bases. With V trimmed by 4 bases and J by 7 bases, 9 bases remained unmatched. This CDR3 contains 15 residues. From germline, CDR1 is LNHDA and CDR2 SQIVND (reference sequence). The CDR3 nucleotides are TGTGCCAGTAGTAACATGGACAGGGTAGGGCAGCCCCAGCATTTT. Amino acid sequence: CASSNMDRVGQPQHF.

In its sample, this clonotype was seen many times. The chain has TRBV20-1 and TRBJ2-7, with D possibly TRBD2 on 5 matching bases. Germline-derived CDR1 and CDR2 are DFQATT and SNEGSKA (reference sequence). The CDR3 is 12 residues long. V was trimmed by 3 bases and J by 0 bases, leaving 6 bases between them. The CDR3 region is CSASGSSYEQYF. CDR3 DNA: TGCAGTGCTAGTGGGAGCTCCTACGAGCAGTACTTC.

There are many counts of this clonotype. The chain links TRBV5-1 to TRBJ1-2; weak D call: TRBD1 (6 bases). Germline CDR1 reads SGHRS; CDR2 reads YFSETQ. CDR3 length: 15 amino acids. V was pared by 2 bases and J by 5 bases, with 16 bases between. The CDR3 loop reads CASSFSPGQVYGYTF. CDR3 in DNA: TGCGCCAGCAGCTTCTCACCGGGACAAGTGTATGGCTACACCTTC.

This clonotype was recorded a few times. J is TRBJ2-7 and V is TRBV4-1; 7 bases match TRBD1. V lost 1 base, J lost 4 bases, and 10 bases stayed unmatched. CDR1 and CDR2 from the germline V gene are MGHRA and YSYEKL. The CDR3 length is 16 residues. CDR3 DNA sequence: TGCGCCAGCAGCCAAGTCTATGACAGGGCCCCATACGAGCAGTACTTC. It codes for CASSQVYDRAPYEQYF.

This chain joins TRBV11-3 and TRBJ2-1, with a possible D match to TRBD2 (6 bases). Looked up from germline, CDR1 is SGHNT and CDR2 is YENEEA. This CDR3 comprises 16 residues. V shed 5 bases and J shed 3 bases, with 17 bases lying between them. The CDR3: CASSPTGGSGYNEQFF. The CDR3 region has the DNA TGTGCCAGCAGCCCGACCGGCGGTAGCGGCTACAATGAGCAGTTCTTC.

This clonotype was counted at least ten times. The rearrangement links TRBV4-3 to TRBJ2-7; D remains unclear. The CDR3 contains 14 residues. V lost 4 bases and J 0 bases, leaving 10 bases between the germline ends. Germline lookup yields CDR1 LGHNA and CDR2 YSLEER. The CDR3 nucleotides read TGCGCCAGCAGCCGAGAACATAGCTCCTACGAGCAGTACTTC. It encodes CASSREHSSYEQYF.

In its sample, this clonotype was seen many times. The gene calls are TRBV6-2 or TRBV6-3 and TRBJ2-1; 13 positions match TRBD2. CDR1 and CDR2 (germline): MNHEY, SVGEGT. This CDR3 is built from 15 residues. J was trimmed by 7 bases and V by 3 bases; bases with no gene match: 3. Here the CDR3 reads CASSYGTSGANEQFF. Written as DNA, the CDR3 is TGTGCCAGCAGTTATGGGACTAGCGGGGCGAATGAGCAGTTCTTC.